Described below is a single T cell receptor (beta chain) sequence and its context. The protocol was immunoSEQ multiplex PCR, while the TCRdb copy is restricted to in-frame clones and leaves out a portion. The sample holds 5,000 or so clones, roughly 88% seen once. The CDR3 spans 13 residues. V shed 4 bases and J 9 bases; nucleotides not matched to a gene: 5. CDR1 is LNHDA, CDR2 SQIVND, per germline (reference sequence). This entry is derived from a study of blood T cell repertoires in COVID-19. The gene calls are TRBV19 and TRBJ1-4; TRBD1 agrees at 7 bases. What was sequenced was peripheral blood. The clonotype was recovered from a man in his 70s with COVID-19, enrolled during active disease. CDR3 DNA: TGTGCCAGTAGTACACAGGGGAAGAAAAAACTGTTTTTT. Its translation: CASSTQGKKKLFF.